The rows below give T cell receptor beta chains drawn from one sample of a study of T cell repertoires in cytomegalovirus infection. TCRdb reprocessed the reads via MiXCR and lists one record per CDR3 protein. The sample consists of around 490,000 distinct CDR3 sequences, approximately 25% of them appearing once. Sequenced sample: PBMCs. Receptor source: a human donor in good health (CMV status not recorded). Some clones in this sample may be carry-over from other donors' samples. The CDR3 runs from the conserved cysteine through the conserved F or W. The order of the fields is CDR3 DNA, CDR3 protein, D gene, V gene, J gene, clone size. The D gene is left open where the match is weak. Expanded clones are given a class, and other clones once, few, many or no size at all.

TGTGCCACCAGTGATTCTTACAGCTACGAGCAGTACTTC	CATSDSYSYEQYF	NA	TRBV24-1	TRBJ2-7	NA
TGTGCCAGCAGTTCCCCCATCGGGACGGGCTACAATGAGCAGTTCTTC	CASSSPIGTGYNEQFF	NA	TRBV28	TRBJ2-1	NA
TGTACCAGCAGTTTATGGATAGCGGGAGCCACTGAGCAGTTCTTC	CTSSLWIAGATEQFF	TRBD2	TRBV28	TRBJ2-1	NA
TGTGCCAGCAGCTCGCGTCAAGCGGCTAGCACAGATACGCAGTATTTT	CASSSRQAASTDTQYF	NA	TRBV5-6	TRBJ2-3	NA
TGTGCCAGCAGCCGGATACGGGAAGAGACCCAGTACTTC	CASSRIREETQYF	NA	TRBV7-2	TRBJ2-5	many
TGTGCCAGCAGTGAAAGTTTTAACACTGAAGCTTTCTTT	CASSESFNTEAFF	NA	TRBV2	TRBJ1-1	NA
TGTGCCAGCACCCCCCACCGGGGTAGCGGGAGTAATAACGAGCAGTACTTC	CASTPHRGSGSNNEQYF	TRBD2	TRBV28	TRBJ2-7	few
TGTGCCAGCAGCCAAGGAGCGGGAGGAGTGAATGAGCAGTTCTTC	CASSQGAGGVNEQFF	TRBD2	TRBV3-1	TRBJ2-1	NA
TGTGCCAGCAGCTTAGCGGTAGCGGGAGGGCCCGGGGAGCTGTTTTTT	CASSLAVAGGPGELFF	TRBD2	TRBV7-2	TRBJ2-2	many
TGTGCCAGCAGCTTAGGGGGAGCGGGAGGCTACAATGAGCAGTTCTTC	CASSLGGAGGYNEQFF	TRBD2	TRBV7-2	TRBJ2-1	many
TGTGCCAGCATCCCAGGGAGATTTGGGGAGACCCAGTACTTC	CASIPGRFGETQYF	NA	TRBV28	TRBJ2-5	NA
TGTGCCAGCAGTTGGGGCCAGGGATGGGATGAAAAACTGTTTTTT	CASSWGQGWDEKLFF	NA	TRBV6-5	TRBJ1-4	few